This TCR beta chain was identified during a study of OX40 agonist ivuxolimab in advanced cancers. Across the whole study: A male proportion of under 90% was recorded, with mean age approximately 57 years and range roughly 23 to 90.

This clone was counted only a few times. The antigen is undetermined. Drawing of blood for sampling happened at baseline, at cycle 4 day 1, and at cycle 7 day 1. Profiled with immunoSEQ multiplex PCR; TCRdb holds only in-frame clones, not every one. The sample shows about 98,000 clones, 75% to 90% of them seen only once. The CDR3 consists of 14 residues. Germline V CDR1 and CDR2: KGHSH, LQKENI. With V trimmed by 3 bases and J by 4 bases, 3 bases remained unmatched. General study findings and limits: The work left the antigen specificity of expanded peripheral T cells undetermined.

The receptor's source is an adult with an advanced solid tumor such as melanoma, head and neck, liver or kidney cancer. This material consisted of CD4+ or CD8+ T cells sorted from blood, taken in a trial of the OX40 agonist ivuxolimab. The chain combines TRBV18 with TRBJ1-5, with TRBD1 matching 7 bases. The CDR3 protein is CASSPSTGNQPQHF. The CDR3 nucleotides read TGTGCCAGCTCACCGTCGACAGGGAATCAGCCCCAGCATTTT.